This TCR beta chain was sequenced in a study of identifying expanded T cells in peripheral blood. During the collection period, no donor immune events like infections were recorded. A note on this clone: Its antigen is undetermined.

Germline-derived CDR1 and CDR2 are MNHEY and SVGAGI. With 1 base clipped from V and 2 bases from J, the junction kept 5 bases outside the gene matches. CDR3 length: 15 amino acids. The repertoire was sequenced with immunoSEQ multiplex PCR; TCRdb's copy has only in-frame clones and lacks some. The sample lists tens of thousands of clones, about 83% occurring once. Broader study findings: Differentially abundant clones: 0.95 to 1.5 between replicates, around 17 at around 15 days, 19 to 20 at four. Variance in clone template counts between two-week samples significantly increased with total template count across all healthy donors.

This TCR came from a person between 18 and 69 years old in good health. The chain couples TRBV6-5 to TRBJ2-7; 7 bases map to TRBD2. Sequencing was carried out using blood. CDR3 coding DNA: TGTGCCAGCAGTTACTTTAGCGGGTCTACCTACGAGCAGTACTTC. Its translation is CASSYFSGSTYEQYF.